This TCR beta chain was obtained from a study of blood T cell repertoires in COVID-19. Study-level information: From the United States, Italy and Spain came samples of acute and convalescent COVID-19.

V trimming: 6 bases; J trimming: 3 bases; junction bases outside the gene matches: 2. The CDR3 contains 13 residues. Germline V lookup: CDR1 ENHRY, CDR2 SYGVKD. Produced via immunoSEQ multiplex PCR; TCRdb's table is partial and in-frame only. The table lists around 230,000 clones, approximately 84% of them singletons. Sequences were obtained from PBMCs or T cells enriched from blood (not recorded which). The sequence derives from a woman in her 40s with acute COVID-19. The V call is TRBV10-3, the J call TRBJ2-4; TRBD1 matches 7 bases. CDR3 residues: CAISRGNKNIQYF. DNA of the CDR3: TGTGCCATCAGCAGGGGGAACAAAAACATTCAGTACTTC.